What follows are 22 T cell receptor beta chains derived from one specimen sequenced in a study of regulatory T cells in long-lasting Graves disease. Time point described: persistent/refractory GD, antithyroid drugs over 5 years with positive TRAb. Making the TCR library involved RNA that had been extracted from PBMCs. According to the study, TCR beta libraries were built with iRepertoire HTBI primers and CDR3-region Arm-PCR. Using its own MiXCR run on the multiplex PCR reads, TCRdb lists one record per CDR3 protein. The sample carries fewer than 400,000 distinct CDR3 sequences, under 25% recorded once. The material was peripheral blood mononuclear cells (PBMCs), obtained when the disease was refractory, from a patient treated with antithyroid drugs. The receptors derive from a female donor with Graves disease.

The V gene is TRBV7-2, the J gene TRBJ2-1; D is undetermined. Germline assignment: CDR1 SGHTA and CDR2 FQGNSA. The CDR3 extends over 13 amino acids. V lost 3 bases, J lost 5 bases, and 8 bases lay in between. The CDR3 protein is CASSFWPHNEQFF. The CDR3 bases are TGTGCCAGCAGCTTTTGGCCCCACAATGAGCAGTTCTTC. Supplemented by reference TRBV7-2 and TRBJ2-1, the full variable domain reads GAGVSQSPSNKVTEKGKDVELRCDPISGHTALYWYRQSLGQGLEFLIYFQGNSAPDKSGLPSDRFSAERTGGSVSTLTIQRTQQEDSAVYLCASSFWPHNEQFFGPGTRLTVL.

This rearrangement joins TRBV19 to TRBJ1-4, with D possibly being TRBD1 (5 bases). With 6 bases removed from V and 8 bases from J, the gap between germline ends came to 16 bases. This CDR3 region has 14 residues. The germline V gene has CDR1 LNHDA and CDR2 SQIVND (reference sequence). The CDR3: CASSARASGEKLFF. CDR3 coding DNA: TGTGCCAGTAGCGCCCGGGCGTCAGGGGAAAAACTGTTTTTT.

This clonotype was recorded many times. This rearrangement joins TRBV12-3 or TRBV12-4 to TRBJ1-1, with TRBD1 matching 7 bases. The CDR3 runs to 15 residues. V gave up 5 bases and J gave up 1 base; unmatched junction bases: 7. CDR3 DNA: TGTGCCAGCAGTAAGGGACAGCCACCGAACACTGAAGCTTTCTTT. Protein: CASSKGQPPNTEAFF.

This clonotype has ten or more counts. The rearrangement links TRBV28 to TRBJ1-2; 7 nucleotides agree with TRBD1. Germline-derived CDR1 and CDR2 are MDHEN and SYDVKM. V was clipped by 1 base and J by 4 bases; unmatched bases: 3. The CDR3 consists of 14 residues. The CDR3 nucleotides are TGTGCCAGCAGTTTATCGGACAGGATCTATGGCTACACCTTC. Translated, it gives CASSLSDRIYGYTF.

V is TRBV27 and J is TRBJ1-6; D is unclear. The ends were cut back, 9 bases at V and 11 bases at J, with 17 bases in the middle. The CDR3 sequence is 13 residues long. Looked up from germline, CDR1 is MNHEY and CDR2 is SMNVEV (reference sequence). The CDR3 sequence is CASRTSGTTPLHF. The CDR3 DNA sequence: TGTGCCAGTCGGACCTCCGGAACGACACCCCTCCACTTT.

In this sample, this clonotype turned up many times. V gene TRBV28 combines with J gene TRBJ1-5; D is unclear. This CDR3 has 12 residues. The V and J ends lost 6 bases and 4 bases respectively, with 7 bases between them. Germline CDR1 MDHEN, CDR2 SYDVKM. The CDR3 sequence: CASSPYNQPQHF. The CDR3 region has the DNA TGTGCCAGCAGCCCTTATAATCAGCCCCAGCATTTT.

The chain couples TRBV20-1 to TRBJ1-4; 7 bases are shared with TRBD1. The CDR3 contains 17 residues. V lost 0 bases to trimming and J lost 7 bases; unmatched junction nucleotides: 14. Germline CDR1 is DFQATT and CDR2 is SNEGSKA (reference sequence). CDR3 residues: CSAREGFIRTGSEKLFF. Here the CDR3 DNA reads TGCAGTGCTAGAGAGGGATTTATTCGGACAGGCAGTGAAAAACTGTTTTTT.

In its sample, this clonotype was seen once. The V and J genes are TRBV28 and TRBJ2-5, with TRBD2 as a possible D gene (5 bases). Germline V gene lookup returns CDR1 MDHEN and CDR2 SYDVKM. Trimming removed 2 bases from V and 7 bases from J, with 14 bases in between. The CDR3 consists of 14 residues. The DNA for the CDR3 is TGTGCCAGCAGTTTAACCGGCCCAGGAGGGACCCAGTACTTC. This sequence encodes CASSLTGPGGTQYF.

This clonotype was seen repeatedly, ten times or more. CDR3 in amino acids: CASSLDGSNTEAFF. The DNA of the CDR3 is TGTGCCAGCAGCTTAGACGGGAGTAACACTGAAGCTTTCTTT. The chain joins TRBV7-2 to TRBJ1-1; D ambiguous. Germline CDR1 and CDR2: SGHTA and FQGNSA. The CDR3 contains 14 residues. Trimming removed 1 base at V and 2 bases at J, with 8 bases between. Full variable domain (outside the CDR3, taken from reference TRBV7-2 and TRBJ1-1): GAGVSQSPSNKVTEKGKDVELRCDPISGHTALYWYRQSLGQGLEFLIYFQGNSAPDKSGLPSDRFSAERTGGSVSTLTIQRTQQEDSAVYLCASSLDGSNTEAFFGQGTRLTVV.

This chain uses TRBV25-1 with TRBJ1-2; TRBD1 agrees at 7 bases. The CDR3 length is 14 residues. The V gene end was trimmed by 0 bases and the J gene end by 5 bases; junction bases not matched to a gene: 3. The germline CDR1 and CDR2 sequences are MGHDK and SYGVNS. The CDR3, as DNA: TGTGCCAGCAGTGAATATGGGACAGATTATGGCTACACCTTC. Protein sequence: CASSEYGTDYGYTF.

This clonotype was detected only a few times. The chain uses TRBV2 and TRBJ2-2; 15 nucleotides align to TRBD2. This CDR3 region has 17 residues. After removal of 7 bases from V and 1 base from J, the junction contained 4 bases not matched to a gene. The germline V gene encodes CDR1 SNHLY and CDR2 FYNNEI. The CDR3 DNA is TGTGCCAGCATGGGACTAGCGGGAGGCAAGAACACCGGGGAGCTGTTTTTT. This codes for CASMGLAGGKNTGELFF.

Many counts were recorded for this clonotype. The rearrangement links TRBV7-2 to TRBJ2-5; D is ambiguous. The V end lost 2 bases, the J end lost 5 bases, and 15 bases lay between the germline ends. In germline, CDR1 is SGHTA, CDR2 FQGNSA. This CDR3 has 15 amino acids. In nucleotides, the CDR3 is TGTGCCAGCAGCTTAAGTTCCGCTATCGGGGAGACCCAGTACTTC. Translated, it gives CASSLSSAIGETQYF.

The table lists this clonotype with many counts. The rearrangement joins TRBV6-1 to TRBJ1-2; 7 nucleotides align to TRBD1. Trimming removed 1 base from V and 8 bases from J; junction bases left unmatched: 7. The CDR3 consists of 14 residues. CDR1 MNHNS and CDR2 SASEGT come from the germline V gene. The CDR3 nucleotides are TGTGCCAGCAGTGAAGAGGCAGGGGGTAACGGCTACACCTTC. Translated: CASSEEAGGNGYTF.

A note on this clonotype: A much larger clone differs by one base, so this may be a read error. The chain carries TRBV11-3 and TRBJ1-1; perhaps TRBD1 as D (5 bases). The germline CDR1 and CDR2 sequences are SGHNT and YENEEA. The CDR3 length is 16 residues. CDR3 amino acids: CASSEPGRNVVTGAFF. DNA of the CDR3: TGTGCCAGCAGCGAGCCGGGACGTAATGTTGTCACTGGAGCTTTCTTT. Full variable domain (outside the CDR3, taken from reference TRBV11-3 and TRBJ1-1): EAGVVQSPRYKIIEKKQPVAFWCNPISGHNTLYWYLQNLGQGPELLIRYENEEAVDDSQLPKDRFSAERLKGVDSTLKIQPAELGDSAVYLCASSEPGRNVVTGAFFGQGTRLTVV.

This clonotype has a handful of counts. The CDR3 DNA sequence: TGCAGTGCTAGAGGGACAGGGATGTCCGCGCTCGAGCAGTACTTC. It is translated as CSARGTGMSALEQYF. This sequence joins TRBV20-1 and TRBJ2-7, with TRBD1 matching 8 bases. Germline assignment: CDR1 DFQATT and CDR2 SNEGSKA (reference sequence). The CDR3 sequence is 15 residues long. V trimming: 1 base; J trimming: 6 bases; junction bases outside the gene matches: 11.

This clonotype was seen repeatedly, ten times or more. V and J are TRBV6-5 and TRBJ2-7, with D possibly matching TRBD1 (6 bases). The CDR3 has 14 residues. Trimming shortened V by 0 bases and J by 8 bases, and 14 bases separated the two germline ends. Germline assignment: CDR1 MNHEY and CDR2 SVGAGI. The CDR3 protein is CASSYSPRDTKQYF. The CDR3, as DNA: TGTGCCAGCAGTTACTCCCCTAGGGACACTAAGCAGTACTTC.

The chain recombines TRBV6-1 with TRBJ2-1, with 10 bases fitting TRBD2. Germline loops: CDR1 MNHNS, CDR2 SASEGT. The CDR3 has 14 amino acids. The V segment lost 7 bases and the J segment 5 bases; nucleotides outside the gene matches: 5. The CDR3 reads CASIRTSGNNEQFF. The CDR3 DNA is TGTGCCAGCATTCGGACTAGCGGCAACAATGAGCAGTTCTTC.

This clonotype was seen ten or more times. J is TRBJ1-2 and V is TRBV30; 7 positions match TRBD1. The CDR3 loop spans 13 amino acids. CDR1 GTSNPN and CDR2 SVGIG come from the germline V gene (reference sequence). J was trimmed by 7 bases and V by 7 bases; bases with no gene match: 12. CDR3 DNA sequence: TGTGCCTTGACAGGGTATAGATCTAGTGGCTACACCTTC. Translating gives CALTGYRSSGYTF.

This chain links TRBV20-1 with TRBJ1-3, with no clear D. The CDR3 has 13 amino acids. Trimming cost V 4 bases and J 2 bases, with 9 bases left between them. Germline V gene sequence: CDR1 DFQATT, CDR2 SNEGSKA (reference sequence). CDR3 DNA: TGCAGTGCTAATGCACCCGCTGGAAACACCATATATTTT. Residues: CSANAPAGNTIYF.

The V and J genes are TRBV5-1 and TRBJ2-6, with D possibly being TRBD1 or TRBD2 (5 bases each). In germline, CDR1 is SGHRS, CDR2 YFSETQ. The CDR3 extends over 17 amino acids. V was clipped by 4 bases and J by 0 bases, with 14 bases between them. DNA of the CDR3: TGCGCCAGCAGCCCGCAGGGACGGATCTCTGGGGCCAACGTCCTGACTTTC. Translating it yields CASSPQGRISGANVLTF.

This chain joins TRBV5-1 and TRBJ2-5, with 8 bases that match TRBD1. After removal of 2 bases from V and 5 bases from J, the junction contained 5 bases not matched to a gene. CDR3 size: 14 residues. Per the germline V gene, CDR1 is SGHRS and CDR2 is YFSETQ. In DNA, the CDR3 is TGCGCCAGCAGCTTTCACGACAGGGGTGAGACCCAGTACTTC. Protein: CASSFHDRGETQYF.

CDR3 DNA sequence: TGCAGTGCTATCACCCTAGCGGGAGTAATAGGAGAGACCCAGTACTTC. Translating it yields CSAITLAGVIGETQYF. The chain has TRBV20-1 and TRBJ2-5, with 10 bases fitting TRBD2. Germline loops: CDR1 DFQATT, CDR2 SNEGSKA (reference sequence). The CDR3 length is 16 residues. The V and J ends lost 4 bases and 4 bases, in that order; junction bases with no gene match: 12.